The 19 T cell receptor beta chains given below trace back to one sample, sequenced in a study of identifying expanded T cells in peripheral blood. TCRdb's copy holds only in-frame clones and misses some; the assay was immunoSEQ multiplex PCR. The sample consists of under 150,000 clones, around nine tenths of them appearing once. What was sequenced was blood. The origin of the receptors is a person aged 18-70 years in good health.

This chain links TRBV14 with TRBJ2-7; 11 nucleotides match TRBD1. The CDR3 runs to 15 residues. V trimming: 2 bases; J trimming: 4 bases; junction bases outside the gene matches: 4. CDR1 is SGHDN, CDR2 FVKESK, per germline. Written as DNA, the CDR3 is TGTGCCAGCAGCCAAACAGGACAGGGGGCGTACGAGCAGTACTTC. Its translation: CASSQTGQGAYEQYF.

The CDR3 loop reads CASAKGVNKETQYF. The CDR3 DNA reads TGTGCCAGCGCCAAGGGGGTCAATAAGGAGACCCAGTACTTC. The chain carries TRBV6-5 and TRBJ2-5; perhaps TRBD1 as D (6 bases). This CDR3 has 14 residues. Trimming took 8 bases from V and 5 from J, leaving 18 bases between them. Per the germline V gene, CDR1 is MNHEY and CDR2 is SVGAGI.

The V gene is TRBV10-3, the J gene TRBJ1-1, with D possibly being TRBD1 (5 bases). Trimming cost V 6 bases and J 5 bases, with 13 bases left between them. Germline V gene sequence: CDR1 ENHRY, CDR2 SYGVKD. The CDR3 consists of 13 residues. The CDR3 DNA follows: TGTGCCATCAGAGCGGGGGTCGGGACTGAAGCTTTCTTT. Protein product: CAIRAGVGTEAFF.

DNA for the CDR3: TGTGCCATCAGTGAGCGGGGGTATAGCAATCAGCCCCAGCATTTT. Translation gives CAISERGYSNQPQHF. The chain carries TRBV10-3 and TRBJ1-5, with D possibly TRBD1 on 5 matching bases. V lost 2 bases, J lost 0 bases, and 8 bases lay in between. Germline-derived CDR1 and CDR2 are ENHRY and SYGVKD. CDR3 size: 15 residues.

The genes are TRBV4-1 and TRBJ1-4, with D tentatively TRBD1 (6 bases). The ends were cut back, 1 base at V and 6 bases at J, with 9 bases in the middle. Germline V gene data show CDR1 as MGHRA and CDR2 as YSYEKL. CDR3 length: 14 amino acids. The CDR3, as DNA: TGCGCCAGCAGCCAAGGGGACATATATGAAAAACTGTTTTTT. Protein sequence: CASSQGDIYEKLFF.

This sequence joins TRBV15 and TRBJ1-2; possible D gene TRBD1, 5 bases. V was trimmed by 0 bases and J by 4 bases, leaving 9 bases between them. CDR3 length equals 14 residues. The germline CDR1 and CDR2 sequences are LNHNV and YYDKDF (reference sequence). The CDR3 coding sequence is TGTGCCACCAGCAGAGATAAGGGGTTCTATGGCTACACCTTC. This translates into CATSRDKGFYGYTF.

The DNA of the CDR3 is TGCGCCAGCAGCAAGGGGGAGGGGGCGCGTACTGAAGCTTTCTTT. This gives the protein CASSKGEGARTEAFF. V usage is TRBV5-1 and J usage is TRBJ1-1, with 7 bases lining up with TRBD1. This CDR3 contains 15 residues. Germline assignment: CDR1 SGHRS and CDR2 YFSETQ. After removal of 4 bases from V and 5 bases from J, the junction contained 11 bases not matched to a gene.

The V gene is TRBV7-9, the J gene TRBJ2-1, with D hard to call. The CDR3 runs to 16 residues. The germline V and J ends were trimmed by 6 bases and 0 bases, with 15 bases remaining between them. CDR1 is SEHNR and CDR2 is FQNEAQ in the germline V gene (reference sequence). The CDR3 protein is CASSLTGLNSYNEQFF. CDR3 nucleotide sequence: TGTGCCAGCAGTCTGACTGGTCTTAACTCCTACAATGAGCAGTTCTTC. The whole variable domain, filled in from reference TRBV7-9 and TRBJ2-1, reads DTGVSQNPRHKITKRGQNVTFRCDPISEHNRLYWYRQTLGQGPEFLTYFQNEAQLEKSRLLSDRFSAERPKGSFSTLEIQRTEQGDSAMYLCASSLTGLNSYNEQFFGPGTRLTVL.

This chain connects TRBV21-1 to TRBJ2-7; TRBD1, the D gene given by the table, was not confirmed from the DNA. TRBV21-1 constitutes a pseudogene. The CDR3 has 13 amino acids. CDR3 DNA sequence: TGTGCCAGCATGGTAGGGACAGGGGTCGAGCAGTACTTC. Amino acid sequence: CASMVGTGVEQYF.

The chain combines TRBV28 with TRBJ1-4; TRBD1 might be the D (5 bases). V was cut by 7 bases and J by 5 bases, with 14 bases left in between. Looked up from germline, CDR1 is MDHEN and CDR2 is SYDVKM. The CDR3 consists of 14 residues. The CDR3 reads CASTTTETNEKLFF. The CDR3 region has the DNA TGTGCCAGCACCACGACAGAGACAAATGAAAAACTGTTTTTT.

The chain carries TRBV10-1 and TRBJ2-5, with D perhaps assigned TRBD1 or TRBD2 (5 bases each). CDR3 size: 14 residues. The germline V gene has CDR1 WNHNN and CDR2 SYGVQD (reference sequence). V lost 3 bases to trimming and J lost 5 bases, with 13 bases between them. For the CDR3, the DNA is TGCGCCAGCAGTGATTTCCGGGACGAGGAGACCCAGTACTTC. It specifies CASSDFRDEETQYF.

The chain is built from TRBV7-9 and TRBJ2-7; TRBD1 matches at 9 bases. The CDR3 extends over 13 amino acids. CDR1 and CDR2 (germline): SEHNR, FQNEAQ (reference sequence). The CDR3 DNA reads as TGTGCAATCCCCGACAGGGGGATCTACGAGCAGTACTTC. Translated: CAIPDRGIYEQYF.

The rearrangement joins TRBV29-1 to TRBJ1-2, with TRBD1 identical over 9 bases. Trimming cost V 6 bases and J 2 bases; bases outside gene matches: 7. This CDR3 spans 14 amino acids. Germline CDR1 is SQVTM and CDR2 is ANQGSEA. CDR3 nucleotide sequence: TGCAGCGTCAACCCGGGACAGGGAAACTATGGCTACACCTTC. It specifies CSVNPGQGNYGYTF.

CDR3 sequence reads: CASSGGHRDGYTF. As DNA, the CDR3 is TGCGCCAGCAGCGGAGGGCACAGGGACGGCTACACCTTC. The chain joins TRBV5-1 to TRBJ1-2; possible D gene TRBD1, 6 bases. The CDR3 spans 13 residues. In germline, CDR1 is SGHRS, CDR2 YFSETQ. Trimming removed 4 bases at V and 8 bases at J, with 15 bases between.

DNA of the CDR3: TGTGCCAGCAGTTACGGTAGGGGATACAATCAGCCCCAGCATTTT. Translated, it gives CASSYGRGYNQPQHF. The gene calls are TRBV6-5 and TRBJ1-5, with D maybe TRBD1 (5 bases). The V end lost 2 bases, the J end lost 3 bases, and 11 bases lay between the germline ends. This CDR3 spans 15 amino acids. Germline V gene sequence: CDR1 MNHEY, CDR2 SVGAGI.

This chain connects TRBV5-1 to TRBJ2-3; D perhaps matches TRBD1 (6 bases). CDR1 is SGHRS, CDR2 YFSETQ, per germline. The ends were cut back, 0 bases at V and 1 base at J, with 12 bases in the middle. The CDR3 sequence is 16 residues long. The CDR3 loop reads CASSLAQGAGTDTQYF. In nucleotides, the CDR3 is TGCGCCAGCAGCTTGGCACAGGGAGCGGGCACAGATACGCAGTATTTT.

The V gene is TRBV5-1, the J gene TRBJ1-4; D gene ambiguous. In germline, CDR1 is SGHRS, CDR2 YFSETQ. This CDR3 spans 14 amino acids. V lost 6 bases and J 5 bases, leaving 14 bases between the germline ends. The CDR3 nucleotides are TGCGCCAGCACCTCGGACGGACGAAATGAAAAACTGTTTTTT. Its protein product is CASTSDGRNEKLFF.

The CDR3 region is CASSRTGGADTGELFF. Written as DNA, the CDR3 is TGTGCCAGCAGCCGGACAGGGGGCGCGGACACCGGGGAGCTGTTTTTT. The genes are TRBV7-3 and TRBJ2-2; 11 nucleotides line up with TRBD1. Germline V gene sequence: CDR1 SGHTA, CDR2 FQGTGA. The CDR3 has 16 residues. Trimming cost V 5 bases and J 3 bases; bases outside gene matches: 5.

The rearrangement uses TRBV18 and TRBJ2-1, with D hard to call. CDR3 length: 12 residues. CDR1 is KGHSH and CDR2 is LQKENI in the germline V gene. V was cut by 0 bases and J by 10 bases, with 7 bases left in between. DNA of the CDR3: TGTGCCAGCTCACCACCGGGTCTAGAGCAGTTCTTC. The encoded protein is CASSPPGLEQFF.